Below, 18 T cell receptor beta chains from the same sample are listed, as sequenced in a study of cytomegalovirus exposure and HLA in healthy donors. The repertoire was sequenced with immunoSEQ multiplex PCR; TCRdb's copy has only in-frame clones and lacks some. The sample lists approximately 160,000 clones; under 95% were seen once. Sequenced sample: PBMCs. Source of these receptors: a young woman in good health and CMV-seropositive.

The V call is TRBV6-5, the J call TRBJ1-5, with TRBD1 identical over 7 bases. The CDR3 length is 14 residues. Germline V CDR1 and CDR2: MNHEY, SVGAGI. V shed 6 bases, J shed 4 bases, and the junction held 6 bases outside the gene matches. The CDR3 nucleotides are TGTGCCAGCAGACCCGGACAGGTGAATCAGCCCCAGCATTTT. Translation gives CASRPGQVNQPQHF.

V gene TRBV5-1 combines with J gene TRBJ1-2; D possibly corresponds to TRBD1 (6 bases). The CDR3 extends over 13 amino acids. Trimming left V 5 bases short and J 0 bases short, with 8 bases between. Germline CDR1 and CDR2: SGHRS and YFSETQ. The DNA for the CDR3 is TGCGCCAGCAGACAGGGATCTAACTATGGCTACACCTTC. Translated: CASRQGSNYGYTF.

This clone was seen once. The chain combines TRBV7-9 with TRBJ1-3; tentative D call: TRBD1 (6 bases). V was shortened by 2 bases and J by 16 bases, with 18 bases between the two germline ends. Germline V gene lookup returns CDR1 SEHNR and CDR2 FQNEAQ (reference sequence). The CDR3 runs to 13 residues. CDR3 amino acids: CASSLMGSGHPYF. The CDR3 DNA sequence: TGTGCCAGCAGCTTAATGGGGTCGGGACACCCCTATTTT.

This chain connects TRBV23-1 to TRBJ2-1; 12 positions agree with TRBD2. TRBV23-1 is flagged as an ORF with uncertain function. The ends lost 6 bases at V and 3 bases at J; junction bases unmatched: 3. The CDR3 totals 15 residues. CDR3 residues: CASRLTSGGYNEQFF. The CDR3 DNA sequence: TGCGCCAGCAGGCTGACTAGCGGGGGCTACAATGAGCAGTTCTTC.

The sample holds one count of this clone. The chain carries TRBV29-1 and TRBJ1-2, with D unclear. Germline CDR1 is SQVTM and CDR2 is ANQGSEA. This CDR3 region has 14 residues. The V gene lost 3 bases and the J gene lost 8 bases, with 19 bases spanning the gap. The CDR3 region is CSVDVLASRGGYTF. Here the CDR3 DNA reads TGCAGCGTTGACGTATTGGCCTCCCGAGGCGGCTACACCTTC.

The V and J genes are TRBV6-1 and TRBJ1-5; D might be TRBD1 (6 bases). The germline CDR1 and CDR2 sequences are MNHNS and SASEGT. V was clipped by 6 bases and J by 3 bases, with 9 bases between them. The CDR3 extends over 13 amino acids. The CDR3 region is CASRDSPNQPQHF. The CDR3 DNA reads as TGTGCCAGCAGGGACAGCCCCAATCAGCCCCAGCATTTT.

The chain is built from TRBV30 and TRBJ2-7, with D hard to call. Trimming took 2 bases from V and 1 from J, leaving 3 bases between them. Germline CDR1 reads GTSNPN; CDR2 reads SVGIG (reference sequence). This CDR3 region has 11 residues. The CDR3 DNA reads TGTGCCTGGAGTCTATCCTACGAGCAGTACTTC. Residues: CAWSLSYEQYF.

The chain uses TRBV18 and TRBJ1-5, with a possible D match to TRBD1 (6 bases). Germline CDR1 reads KGHSH; CDR2 reads LQKENI. The germline V and J ends were trimmed by 5 bases and 12 bases, with 14 bases remaining between them. The CDR3 spans 12 residues. The CDR3 protein is CASSSTAGDQHF. The CDR3 nucleotides read TGTGCCAGCTCATCTACCGCAGGGGACCAGCATTTT.

The chain recombines TRBV7-9 with TRBJ1-5, with D maybe TRBD1 (5 bases). Germline CDR1 reads SEHNR; CDR2 reads FQNEAQ (reference sequence). The CDR3 consists of 15 residues. Between the trimmed V and J ends, which lost 5 bases and 2 bases, there was a span of 13 bases. CDR3: CASSPQGTGNQPQHF. The CDR3, as DNA: TGTGCCAGCAGCCCCCAGGGAACTGGCAATCAGCCCCAGCATTTT.

A single count supports this clone. CDR3 sequence: CASRPGLASFTDTQYF. CDR3 sequence (DNA): TGTGCCAGTAGACCGGGACTAGCGAGTTTCACAGATACGCAGTATTTT. J is TRBJ2-3 and V is TRBV19; 10 bases agree with TRBD2. Germline values: CDR1 LNHDA, CDR2 SQIVND (reference sequence). V shed 6 bases, J shed 2 bases, and the junction held 8 bases outside the gene matches. This CDR3 comprises 16 residues. Variable domain in full (rest from reference TRBV19 and TRBJ2-3): DGGITQSPKYLFRKEGQNVTLSCEQNLNHDAMYWYRQDPGQGLRLIYYSQIVNDFQKGDIAEGYSVSREKKESFPLTVTSAQKNPTAFYLCASRPGLASFTDTQYFGPGTRLTVL.

On this clone itself: At the DNA level, this CDR3 is encoded by other sequences in the same sample as well. The chain combines TRBV28 with TRBJ2-7; 11 bases line up with TRBD2. Trimming cost V 6 bases and J 4 bases; bases outside gene matches: 5. Germline V gene sequence: CDR1 MDHEN, CDR2 SYDVKM. The CDR3 runs 14 residues. DNA for the CDR3: TGTGCCAGCAGCTTAGCGGGGGGGCGTTACGAGCAGTACTTC. This encodes CASSLAGGRYEQYF.

The rearrangement uses TRBV7-2 and TRBJ1-3, with D possibly matching TRBD1 (5 bases). The CDR3 runs to 15 residues. CDR1 is SGHTA and CDR2 is FQGNSA in the germline V gene. V lost 3 bases and J lost 1, with 10 bases in between. The CDR3 DNA reads as TGTGCCAGCAGCTTCGTAACAGGATCTGGAAACACCATATATTTT. It translates to CASSFVTGSGNTIYF.

The chain has TRBV27 and TRBJ2-7, with 11 bases identical to TRBD2. V was pared by 3 bases and J by 2 bases, with 9 bases of the junction left unmatched. Germline CDR1 reads MNHEY; CDR2 reads SMNVEV (reference sequence). CDR3 length equals 17 residues. CDR3: CASSFGLAGPGTYEQYF. The CDR3 nucleotides are TGTGCCAGCAGTTTTGGACTAGCGGGTCCCGGTACCTACGAGCAGTACTTC.

This chain links TRBV7-2 with TRBJ2-1, with 9 bases aligning to TRBD1. Trimming took 6 bases from V and 7 from J; bases not matched to a gene: 10. Germline values: CDR1 SGHTA, CDR2 FQGNSA. The CDR3 is 15 amino acids. The CDR3 protein is CASRPWGDRGNEQFF. The CDR3 region has the DNA TGTGCCAGCAGGCCCTGGGGAGACAGGGGGAATGAGCAGTTCTTC.

The chain combines TRBV7-6 with TRBJ2-2; 11 nucleotides line up with TRBD1. This CDR3 is 22 amino acids long. Trimming took 2 bases from V and 0 from J; bases not matched to a gene: 17. CDR1 is SGHVS and CDR2 is FNYEAQ in the germline V gene. The CDR3 sequence is CASSLSPAGTGGHLANTGELFF. The CDR3 nucleotides are TGTGCCAGCAGCTTATCCCCCGCCGGGACAGGGGGTCACCTCGCGAACACCGGGGAGCTGTTTTTT.

This rearrangement joins TRBV28 to TRBJ2-7; 8 positions agree with TRBD1. V shed 7 bases, J shed 6 bases, and the junction held 14 bases outside the gene matches. The germline V gene has CDR1 MDHEN and CDR2 SYDVKM. This CDR3 is 15 amino acids long. The CDR3 loop is CASNSGTGYRGEQYF. The CDR3 DNA follows: TGTGCCAGCAATTCCGGGACAGGTTATAGGGGCGAGCAGTACTTC. Supplemented by reference TRBV28 and TRBJ2-7, the full variable domain reads DVKVTQSSRYLVKRTGEKVFLECVQDMDHENMFWYRQDPGLGLRLIYFSYDVKMKEKGDIPEGYSVSREKKERFSLILESASTNQTSMYLCASNSGTGYRGEQYFGPGTRLTVT.

This clone occurred once. The chain links TRBV27 to TRBJ2-3; the match to TRBD1 covers 7 bases. Germline trimming cut 5 bases from V and 2 bases from J; bases unmatched to any gene: 10. The CDR3 extends over 16 amino acids. Germline assignment: CDR1 MNHEY and CDR2 SMNVEV (reference sequence). The CDR3 spells CASSHRTGLYTDTQYF. Here the CDR3 DNA reads TGTGCCAGCAGTCACCGGACAGGTTTATACACAGATACGCAGTATTTT.

This chain joins TRBV5-6 and TRBJ2-7; D is undetermined. The germline gives CDR1 SGHDT, CDR2 YYEEEE. Between the trimmed V and J ends, which lost 0 bases and 7 bases, there was a span of 5 bases. The CDR3 length is 11 residues. The CDR3 here is CASSLAREQYF. As DNA, the CDR3 is TGTGCCAGCAGCTTGGCGCGGGAGCAGTACTTC.